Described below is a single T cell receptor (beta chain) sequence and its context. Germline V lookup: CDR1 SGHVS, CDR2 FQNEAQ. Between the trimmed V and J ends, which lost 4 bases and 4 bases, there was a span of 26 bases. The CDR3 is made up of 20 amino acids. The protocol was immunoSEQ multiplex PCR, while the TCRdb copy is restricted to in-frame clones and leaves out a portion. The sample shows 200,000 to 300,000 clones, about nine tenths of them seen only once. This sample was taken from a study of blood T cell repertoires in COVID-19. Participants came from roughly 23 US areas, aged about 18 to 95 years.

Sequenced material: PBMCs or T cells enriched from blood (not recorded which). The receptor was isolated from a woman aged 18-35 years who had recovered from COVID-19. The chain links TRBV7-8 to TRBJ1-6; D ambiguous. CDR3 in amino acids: CASSSSNSFRDWEYNSPLHF. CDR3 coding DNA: TGTGCCAGCAGCTCATCCAACAGCTTCCGGGATTGGGAATATAATTCACCCCTCCACTTT. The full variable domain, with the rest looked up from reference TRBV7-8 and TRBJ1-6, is GAGVSQSPRYKVAKRGQDVALRCDPISGHVSLFWYQQALGQGPEFLTYFQNEAQLDKSGLPSDRFFAERPEGSVSTLKIQRTQQEDSAVYLCASSSSNSFRDWEYNSPLHFGNGTRLTVT.